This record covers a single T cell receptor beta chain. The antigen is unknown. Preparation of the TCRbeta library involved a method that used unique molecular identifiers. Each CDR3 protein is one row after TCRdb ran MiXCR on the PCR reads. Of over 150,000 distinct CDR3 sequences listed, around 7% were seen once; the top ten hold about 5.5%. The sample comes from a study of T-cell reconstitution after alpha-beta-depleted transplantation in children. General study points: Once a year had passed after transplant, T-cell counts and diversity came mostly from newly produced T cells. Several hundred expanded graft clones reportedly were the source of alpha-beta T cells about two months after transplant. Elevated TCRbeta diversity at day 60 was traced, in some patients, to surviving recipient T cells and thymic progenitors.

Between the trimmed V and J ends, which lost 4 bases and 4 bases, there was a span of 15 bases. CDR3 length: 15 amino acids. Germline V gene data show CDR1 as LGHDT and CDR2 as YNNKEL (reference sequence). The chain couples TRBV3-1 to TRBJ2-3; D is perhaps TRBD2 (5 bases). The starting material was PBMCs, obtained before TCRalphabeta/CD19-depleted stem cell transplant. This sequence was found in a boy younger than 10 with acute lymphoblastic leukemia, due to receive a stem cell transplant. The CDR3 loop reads CASSPPGLAADTQYF. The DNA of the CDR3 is TGTGCCAGCAGCCCCCCTGGGCTAGCCGCAGATACGCAGTATTTT.